This is a list of T cell receptor beta chains from one sample in a study of a mutant IDH1 vaccine in newly diagnosed glioma. The assay was immunoSEQ multiplex PCR, and TCRdb's table has in-frame clones only and misses some. The data show over 55,000 clones, less than 85% seen once. No antigens are known for them. Sequences were derived from PBMCs, sampled from a glioma patient whose treatment included an IDH1 peptide vaccine. These TCRs come from a man aged 25 to 40 with glioma. Both conserved end residues are part of each CDR3. The D gene is left open where the match is weak. A row's size may be missing; if present it is once, few, many or a size class.

J | size | D | V | CDR3 | DNA
TRBJ2-2 | . | TRBD1 | TRBV19 | CASTPHGRGKGELFF | TGTGCCAGTACCCCCCACGGCAGGGGGAAAGGGGAGCTGTTTTTT
TRBJ1-6 | . | TRBD1 | TRBV5-1 | CASSSGTGSPLHF | TGCGCCAGCAGCTCCGGGACAGGGTCACCCCTCCACTTT
TRBJ2-2 | few | TRBD2 | TRBV27 | CASSRYPGLAGEEYTGELFF | TGTGCCAGCAGTAGATATCCGGGACTAGCGGGAGAGGAATACACCGGGGAGCTGTTTTTT
TRBJ1-2 | . | . | TRBV29-1 | CSVSGNYGYTF | TGCAGCGTCTCAGGGAACTATGGCTACACCTTC
TRBJ1-2 | . | . | TRBV10-3 | CAISVEGRGGYTF | TGTGCCATCAGTGTCGAGGGCAGGGGAGGCTACACCTTC
TRBJ2-5 | . | . | TRBV5-1 | CASSKGPQETQYF | TGCGCCAGCAGCAAGGGACCCCAAGAGACCCAGTACTTC
TRBJ2-2 | . | . | TRBV4-2 | CASSQGHHTGELFF | TGTGCCAGCAGCCAAGGGCACCACACCGGGGAGCTGTTTTTT
TRBJ1-2 | . | . | TRBV7-2 | CASSPRGGEYGYTF | TGTGCCAGCAGCCCGAGGGGTGGGGAGTATGGCTACACCTTC
TRBJ1-2 | . | . | TRBV7-9 | CASSPSLEGENGYTF | TGTGCCAGCAGCCCGAGCCTGGAGGGCGAGAATGGCTACACCTTC
TRBJ1-4 | . | . | TRBV28 | CASGRERGEEEKLFF | TGTGCCAGCGGCCGGGAGAGAGGAGAGGAAGAAAAACTGTTTTTT
TRBJ2-3 | . | . | TRBV19 | CASSIRVSGSTDTQYF | TGTGCCAGTAGTATAAGGGTGAGCGGTAGCACAGATACGCAGTATTTT
TRBJ2-1 | . | TRBD1 | TRBV7-3 | CASSLSGTGIEQFF | TGTGCCAGCAGCTTATCCGGGACAGGGATTGAGCAGTTCTTC
TRBJ2-4 | . | TRBD1 | TRBV6-5 | CASSYYRQGKNIQYF | TGTGCCAGCAGCTATTACCGACAGGGGAAAAACATTCAGTACTTC
TRBJ2-1 | . | TRBD1 | TRBV5-1 | CASSLGGGQARNEQFF | TGCGCCAGCAGCTTGGGAGGGGGACAGGCAAGAAATGAGCAGTTCTTC
TRBJ1-5 | . | . | TRBV7-2 | CASSLGPGFGNQPQHF | TGTGCCAGCAGCTTAGGGCCAGGGTTTGGCAATCAGCCCCAGCATTTT
TRBJ2-2 | . | TRBD1 | TRBV15 | CATSRLGTGAGELFF | TGTGCCACCAGCAGACTCGGGACAGGGGCCGGGGAGCTGTTTTTT
TRBJ1-2 | . | TRBD1 | TRBV28 | CASSLDRPGQGIGGYTF | TGTGCCAGCAGTTTGGATAGACCGGGACAGGGGATTGGGGGCTACACCTTC
TRBJ2-1 | . | . | TRBV5-4 | CASSLAERGNNEQFF | TGTGCCAGCAGCTTGGCCGAAAGGGGAAACAATGAGCAGTTCTTC
TRBJ1-5 | . | . | TRBV9 | CASSPQGRDNQPQHF | TGTGCCAGCAGTCCACAGGGACGGGACAATCAGCCCCAGCATTTT
TRBJ1-4 | . | . | TRBV6-1 | CASSEAGYNEKLFF | TGTGCCAGCAGTGAGGCGGGATATAATGAAAAACTGTTTTTT
TRBJ1-2 | . | . | TRBV6-6 | CASTNTGYGYTF | TGTGCCAGCACCAATACAGGTTATGGCTACACCTTC
TRBJ1-1 | once | . | TRBV2 | CASSEYRPVGNTEAFF | TGTGCCAGCAGTGAATACCGACCGGTAGGGAACACTGAAGCTTTCTTT